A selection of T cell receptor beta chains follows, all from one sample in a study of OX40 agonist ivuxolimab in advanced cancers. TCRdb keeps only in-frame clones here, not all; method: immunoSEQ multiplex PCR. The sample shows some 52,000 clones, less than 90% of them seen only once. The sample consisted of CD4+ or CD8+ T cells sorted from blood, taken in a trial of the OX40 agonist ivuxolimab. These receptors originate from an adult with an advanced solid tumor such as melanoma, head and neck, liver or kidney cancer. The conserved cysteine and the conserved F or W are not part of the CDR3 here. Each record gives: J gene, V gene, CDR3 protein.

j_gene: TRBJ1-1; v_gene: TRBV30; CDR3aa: AWSVRENTEAF
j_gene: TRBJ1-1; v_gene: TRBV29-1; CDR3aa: STRKGANTEAF
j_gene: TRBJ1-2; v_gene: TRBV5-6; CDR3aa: ASSLPPNYGYT
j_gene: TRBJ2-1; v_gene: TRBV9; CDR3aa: ASSPGTSGGADEQF
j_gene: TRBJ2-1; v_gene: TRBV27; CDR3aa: ASSLRDNKYNEQF
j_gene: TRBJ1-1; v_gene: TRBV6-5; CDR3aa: ASSSQENTEAF
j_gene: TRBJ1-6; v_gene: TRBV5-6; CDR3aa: ASSFGGGGSSYNSPLH
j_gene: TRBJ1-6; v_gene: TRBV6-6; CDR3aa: ASRAGGRSPLH
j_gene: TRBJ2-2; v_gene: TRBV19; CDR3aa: ASRQGGGGELF
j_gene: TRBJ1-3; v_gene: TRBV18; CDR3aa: ASSPSTGSSGNTIY
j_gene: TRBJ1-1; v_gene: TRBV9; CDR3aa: ASSPFGVNTEAF
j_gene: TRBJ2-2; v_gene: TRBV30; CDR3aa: ASKRGSNTGELF
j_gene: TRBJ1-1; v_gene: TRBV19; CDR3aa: ASSIPGPNTEAF
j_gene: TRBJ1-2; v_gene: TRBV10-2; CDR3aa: ASSEAGGVNYGYT
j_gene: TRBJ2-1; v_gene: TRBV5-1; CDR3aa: ASSSPLAGGYNEQF
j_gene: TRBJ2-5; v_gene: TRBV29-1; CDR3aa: SVVWPLGGETQY
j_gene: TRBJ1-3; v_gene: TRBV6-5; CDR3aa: ASSQDRISGNTIY
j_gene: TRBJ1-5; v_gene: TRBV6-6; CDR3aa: ASSMLGDGNQPQH
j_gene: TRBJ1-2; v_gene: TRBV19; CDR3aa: ASSPGTGYGYT
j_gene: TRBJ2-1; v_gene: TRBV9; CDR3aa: ASSVVSLGGEQF
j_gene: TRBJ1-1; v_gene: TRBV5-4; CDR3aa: ASSPWDTGGNTEAF
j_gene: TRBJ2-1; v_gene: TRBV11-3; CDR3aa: ASSLASGDYNEQF
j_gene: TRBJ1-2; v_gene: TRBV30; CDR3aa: AWSVLGLDGYT
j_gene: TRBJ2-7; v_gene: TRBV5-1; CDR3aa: ASSLGLAGGQTHEQY
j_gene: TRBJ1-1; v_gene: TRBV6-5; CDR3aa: ASRPGGRATEAF
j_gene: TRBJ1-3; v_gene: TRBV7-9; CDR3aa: ASSPTRGQGVGNTIY
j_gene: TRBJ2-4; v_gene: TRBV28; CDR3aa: ASNGGDTAKNIQY
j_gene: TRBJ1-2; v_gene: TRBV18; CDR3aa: ASSPSRFSDRGYT
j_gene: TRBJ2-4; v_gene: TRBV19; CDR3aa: ASSDREFDKNIQY
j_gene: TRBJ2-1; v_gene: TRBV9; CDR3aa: ASSVVSGGANEQF
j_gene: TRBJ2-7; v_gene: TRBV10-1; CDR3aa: ASSEPNRSENEQY
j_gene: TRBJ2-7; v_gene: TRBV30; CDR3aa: AWSRASYEQY
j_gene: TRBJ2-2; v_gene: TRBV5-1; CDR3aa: ASSETTNTGELF
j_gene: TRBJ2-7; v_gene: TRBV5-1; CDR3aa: ASSALTSGGADEQY
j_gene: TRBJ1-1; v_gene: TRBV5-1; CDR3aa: ASSSMDPRNTEAF
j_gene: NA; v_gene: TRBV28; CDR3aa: ASSPPGGVLITYEQY
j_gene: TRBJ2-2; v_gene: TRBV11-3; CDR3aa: ASSLGQIAGELF
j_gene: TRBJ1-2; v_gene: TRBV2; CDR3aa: ASSGRRDNYGYT
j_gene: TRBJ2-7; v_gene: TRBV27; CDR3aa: ASSLNNYGTGTLLYEQY
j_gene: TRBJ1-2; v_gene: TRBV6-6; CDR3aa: ASSPSTGTGGFGYT
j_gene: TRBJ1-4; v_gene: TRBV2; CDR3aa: ASSERAKGGEKLF
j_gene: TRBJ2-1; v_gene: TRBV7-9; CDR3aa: ASSLGPPNEQF
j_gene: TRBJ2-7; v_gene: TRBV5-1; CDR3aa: ASSLAGREHEQY
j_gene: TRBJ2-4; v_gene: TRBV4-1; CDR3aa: ASSQPRLPPTGVAKNIQY
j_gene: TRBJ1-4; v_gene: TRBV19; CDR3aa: ASSSHRGWTNEKLF
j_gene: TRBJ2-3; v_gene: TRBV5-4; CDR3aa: ASSDRRGASTDTQY
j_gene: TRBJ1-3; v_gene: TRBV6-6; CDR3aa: ASSYLRGSGNTIY
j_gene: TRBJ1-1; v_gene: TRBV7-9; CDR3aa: ASSLGRPIGPNTEAF